The rows below give T cell receptor beta chains drawn from one sample of a study of blood T cell repertoires in COVID-19. The data were produced by immunoSEQ multiplex PCR, yet TCRdb's version contains in-frame clones alone and is incomplete. This sample carries about 150,000 clones, approximately 84% of them seen once, and the ten largest clones take 7% to 10%. Sequenced: peripheral blood. All receptors derive from a woman in her sixties or seventies with COVID-19, enrolled during active disease. Both conserved end residues are part of each CDR3. The D gene is left open where the match is weak. Where a row states a size, it is once, few, many or the class of an expanded clone; other rows omit it.

j_gene	v_gene	d_gene	abundance	CDR3aa	CDR3nt
TRBJ2-5	TRBV3-1/TRBV3-2	TRBD2	-	CASSQGPLGLAGKETQYF	TGTGCCAGCAGCCAAGGGCCCTTGGGACTAGCGGGGAAAGAGACCCAGTACTTC
TRBJ2-2	TRBV9	-	-	CASTEEDYGELFF	TGTGCCAGCACCGAGGAGGATTACGGGGAGCTGTTTTTT
TRBJ1-4	TRBV5-1	TRBD1	-	CASSLRTGSEKLFF	TGCGCCAGCAGCCTAAGGACAGGGAGTGAAAAACTGTTTTTT
TRBJ1-2	TRBV5-6	-	-	CASSSEQGRIYGYTF	TGTGCCAGCAGCTCCGAACAGGGAAGGATCTATGGCTACACCTTC
TRBJ2-3	TRBV7-9	TRBD2	-	CASSLGGSSSTDTQYF	TGTGCCAGCAGCTTGGGGGGGTCCTCTAGCACAGATACGCAGTATTTT
TRBJ2-4	TRBV30	-	once	CAWTYQGAKNIQYF	TGTGCCTGGACTTATCAGGGAGCCAAAAACATTCAGTACTTC
TRBJ1-1	TRBV18	-	few	CASFTGVTEAFF	TGTGCCAGCTTCACCGGGGTAACTGAAGCTTTCTTT
TRBJ2-1	TRBV19	-	-	CASSTGHLYNEQFF	TGTGCCAGTAGTACGGGACATCTTTACAATGAGCAGTTCTTC
TRBJ2-7	TRBV5-1	TRBD2	-	CASSPTSGSYEQYF	TGCGCCAGCAGCCCCACTAGCGGGAGCTACGAGCAGTACTTC
TRBJ1-6	TRBV19	-	-	CASSNRVNSYNSPLHF	TGTGCCAGTAGTAACAGGGTTAACTCCTATAATTCACCCCTCCACTTT
TRBJ1-5	TRBV7-9	-	-	CASSLGQGGQPQHF	TGTGCCAGCAGCTTAGGCCAGGGAGGTCAGCCCCAGCATTTT
TRBJ1-5	TRBV6-5	-	-	CASRTGSEGQPQHF	TGTGCCAGCAGGACAGGCTCCGAGGGACAGCCCCAGCATTTT
TRBJ1-2	TRBV2	-	-	CASSPPGRKGPYGYTF	TGTGCCAGCAGTCCCCCAGGGAGGAAGGGTCCCTATGGCTACACCTTC
TRBJ2-2	TRBV27	-	-	CASSPGTPNTGELFF	TGTGCCAGCAGCCCCGGGACTCCCAACACCGGGGAGCTGTTTTTT
TRBJ2-1	TRBV2	TRBD1	-	CASFIPGTGEDEQFF	TGTGCCAGCTTCATTCCCGGGACAGGGGAGGATGAGCAGTTCTTC
TRBJ1-6	TRBV5-1	-	-	CASSLVGLRAYNSPLHF	TGCGCCAGCAGCTTGGTTGGACTCCGGGCTTATAATTCACCCCTCCACTTT
TRBJ2-1	TRBV5-1	TRBD2	-	CASSDGLAAEQFF	TGCGCCAGCAGCGACGGACTAGCTGCTGAGCAGTTCTTC
TRBJ1-1	TRBV19	TRBD1	-	CASRDRASEAFF	TGTGCCAGTAGGGACAGGGCTAGTGAAGCTTTCTTT
TRBJ1-2	TRBV10-3	-	once	CAIRLAGGGQEGYTF	TGTGCCATCAGGCTCGCGGGCGGGGGGCAAGAAGGCTACACCTTC
TRBJ2-5	TRBV6-5	-	-	CASSYSVGRETQYF	TGTGCCAGCAGTTACTCTGTGGGGCGGGAGACCCAGTACTTC
TRBJ1-5	TRBV5-1	-	-	CASSLEASGQPQHF	TGCGCCAGCAGCTTGGAGGCCTCAGGGCAGCCCCAGCATTTT
TRBJ1-2	TRBV4-2	-	-	CASSQGDGYTF	TGTGCCAGCAGCCAAGGCGATGGCTACACCTTC
TRBJ1-3	TRBV5-8	-	-	CASSPDTVGNTIYF	TGTGCCAGCAGCCCCGACACCGTTGGAAACACCATATATTTT
TRBJ1-2	TRBV5-1	-	-	CASSLDTRGYGYTF	TGCGCCAGCAGCTTGGATACCCGGGGCTATGGCTACACCTTC
TRBJ1-1	TRBV21-1	-	-	CASSKGGGNSVGTEAFF	TGTGCCAGCAGCAAAGGCGGGGGGAATTCCGTAGGTACTGAAGCTTTCTTT
TRBJ2-5	TRBV6-1	-	-	CASSEGGIQETQYF	TGTGCCAGCAGTGAAGGAGGGATCCAAGAGACCCAGTACTTC
TRBJ1-1	TRBV5-6	-	-	CASSLRGGTEAFF	TGTGCCAGCAGCTTGAGGGGGGGAACTGAAGCTTTCTTT
TRBJ2-3	TRBV2	TRBD1	-	CASKDREHTDTQYF	TGTGCCAGCAAAGACAGGGAACACACAGATACGCAGTATTTT
TRBJ1-5	TRBV6-5	-	-	CASQGGNQPQHF	TGTGCCAGCCAGGGTGGTAATCAGCCCCAGCATTTT
TRBJ2-5	TRBV29-1	-	-	CSAVLLSETQYF	TGCAGCGCTGTGCTCCTGAGCGAGACCCAGTACTTC
TRBJ2-1	TRBV5-1	TRBD2	-	CASSSLAGGRDEQFF	TGCGCCAGCAGCTCCTTAGCGGGAGGGAGAGATGAGCAGTTCTTC
TRBJ2-1	TRBV5-6	-	few	CASSRQDSSYNEQFF	TGTGCCAGCAGCCGACAGGACAGCTCCTACAATGAGCAGTTCTTC
TRBJ1-1	TRBV18	-	-	CASSPSQVAEAFF	TGTGCCAGCTCACCCTCCCAAGTAGCTGAAGCTTTCTTT
TRBJ1-2	TRBV11-2	TRBD1	-	CASSLKTGSHNYGYTF	TGTGCCAGCAGCTTGAAGACAGGGTCCCATAACTATGGCTACACCTTC
TRBJ2-3	TRBV7-3	TRBD2	-	CASSLAGGLRDTQYF	TGTGCCAGCAGCTTAGCGGGAGGGCTAAGAGATACGCAGTATTTT
TRBJ1-2	TRBV29-1	TRBD1	-	CSVLRDRGDGYTF	TGCAGCGTTCTACGGGACAGGGGGGATGGCTACACCTTC
TRBJ1-1	TRBV6-5	TRBD1	-	CASSKQDRSITEAFF	TGTGCCAGCAGTAAACAGGACAGGTCTATCACTGAAGCTTTCTTT
TRBJ1-5	TRBV30	TRBD1	-	CAWSVRDRGLSGNQPQHF	TGTGCCTGGAGTGTCCGGGACAGGGGGCTGTCTGGCAATCAGCCCCAGCATTTT
TRBJ2-2	TRBV25-1	-	-	CASSEAGARTGELFF	TGTGCCAGCAGTGAAGCAGGGGCGAGGACCGGGGAGCTGTTTTTT
TRBJ2-1	TRBV5-5	TRBD2	-	CASSLYSGGYNEQFF	TGTGCCAGCAGCTTGTATAGCGGGGGCTACAATGAGCAGTTCTTC
TRBJ1-2	TRBV30	-	once	CAAPDGINYGYTF	TGTGCCGCACCTGACGGGATTAACTATGGCTACACCTTC
TRBJ1-1	TRBV7-3	-	few	CASSLQGRGTEAFF	TGTGCCAGCAGCTTACAGGGAAGGGGGACTGAAGCTTTCTTT
TRBJ1-2	TRBV4-1	TRBD1	-	CASSLSRGLGYTF	TGCGCCAGCAGCCTTTCCAGGGGGCTTGGCTACACCTTC